The 9 T cell receptor beta chains reported below all come from one sample, sequenced in a study of lymphopenia after photon versus proton radiotherapy. Assay used: immunoSEQ multiplex PCR; TCRdb lists only in-frame clones, some missing. The sample yields roughly 30,000 clones, about 93% seen once. The sample in question was peripheral blood, obtained from a patient treated with photon-based radiotherapy. These TCRs come from a woman aged 50 to 65 with cholangiocarcinoma.

This chain joins TRBV29-1 and TRBJ2-3; TRBD2 might be the D (6 bases). CDR3 length equals 14 residues. Trimming shortened V by 1 base and J by 2 bases, and 10 bases separated the two germline ends. Germline loops: CDR1 SQVTM, CDR2 ANQGSEA. For the CDR3, the DNA is TGCAGCGTTGAAGGGGAGGCAGCCACAGATACGCAGTATTTT. Amino acid sequence: CSVEGEAATDTQYF.

The chain couples TRBV9 to TRBJ2-1; a weak D match, TRBD2 (5 bases). This CDR3 region has 14 residues. CDR1 and CDR2 (germline): SGDLS, YYNGEE. V was cut by 1 base and J by 6 bases, with 11 bases left in between. CDR3 bases: TGTGCCAGCAGCGTATTGGCTAGCCCCAATGAGCAGTTCTTC. Protein sequence: CASSVLASPNEQFF.

The chain recombines TRBV2 with TRBJ2-7, with D unresolved. Deletions cut 1 base from V and 2 bases from J, with 9 bases between. This CDR3 is 14 amino acids long. Germline-derived CDR1 and CDR2 are SNHLY and FYNNEI. The CDR3 loop reads CASSEGFRAYEQYF. Here the CDR3 DNA reads TGTGCCAGCAGTGAAGGGTTCAGAGCCTACGAGCAGTACTTC.

This sequence joins TRBV5-4 and TRBJ1-2; maybe TRBD1 (5 bases). V shed 1 base and J shed 5 bases, with 15 bases lying between them. CDR3 length: 15 amino acids. Germline V gives CDR1 SGHNT, CDR2 YYREEE (reference sequence). The CDR3 spells CASSLPAARGYGYTF. The DNA of the CDR3 is TGTGCCAGCAGCTTGCCGGCAGCTCGGGGGTATGGCTACACCTTC.

The chain is built from TRBV10-2 and TRBJ1-1; D gene uncertain. Germline V gene lookup returns CDR1 WSHSY and CDR2 SAAADI. This CDR3 spans 14 amino acids. V lost 5 bases to trimming and J lost 1 base, with 11 bases between them. The CDR3 reads CASSLAQKNTEAFF. CDR3 sequence (DNA): TGCGCCAGCAGTCTCGCACAGAAGAACACTGAAGCTTTCTTT.

The chain joins TRBV5-1 to TRBJ1-5; D gene ambiguous. Germline CDR1 reads SGHRS; CDR2 reads YFSETQ. The CDR3 loop spans 19 amino acids. V was pared by 4 bases and J by 2 bases, with 25 bases between. The CDR3 DNA is TGCGCCAGCAGCCACTGGGCGGGGTGGGGAGTTTTTGGCAATCAGCCCCAGCATTTT. Translation: CASSHWAGWGVFGNQPQHF.

In its sample, this clone was seen a few times. The chain uses TRBV19 and TRBJ1-2; D is ambiguous. The V gene lost 3 bases and the J gene lost 5 bases, with 4 bases spanning the gap. Germline V gene lookup returns CDR1 LNHDA and CDR2 SQIVND (reference sequence). CDR3 size: 11 residues. The CDR3: CASSMTYGYTF. The CDR3 bases are TGTGCCAGTAGTATGACGTATGGCTACACCTTC. The full variable domain, rest sourced from reference TRBV19 and TRBJ1-2, is DGGITQSPKYLFRKEGQNVTLSCEQNLNHDAMYWYRQDPGQGLRLIYYSQIVNDFQKGDIAEGYSVSREKKESFPLTVTSAQKNPTAFYLCASSMTYGYTFGSGTRLTVV.

The chain employs TRBV5-5 and TRBJ2-7; TRBD1 agrees at 10 bases. Germline CDR1 is SGHKS and CDR2 is YYEKEE (reference sequence). The CDR3 covers 17 residues. V trimming: 4 bases; J trimming: 2 bases; junction bases outside the gene matches: 12. This CDR3 is CASSRSGGQGTTYEQYF. The CDR3 bases are TGTGCCAGCAGCCGGTCGGGGGGACAGGGGACGACCTACGAGCAGTACTTC. Full variable domain (rest looked up from reference TRBV5-5 and TRBJ2-7): DAGVTQSPTHLIKTRGQQVTLRCSPISGHKSVSWYQQVLGQGPQFIFQYYEKEERGRGNFPDRFSARQFPNYSSELNVNALLLGDSALYLCASSRSGGQGTTYEQYFGPGTRLTVT.

The rearrangement uses TRBV19 and TRBJ1-6, with D maybe TRBD1 (5 bases). The CDR3 is made up of 14 amino acids. Between the trimmed V and J ends, which lost 3 bases and 9 bases, there was a span of 12 bases. Germline-derived CDR1 and CDR2 are LNHDA and SQIVND (reference sequence). The CDR3 DNA sequence: TGTGCCAGTAGTATCGTTGGGGACGGTTCACCCCTCCACTTT. This sequence encodes CASSIVGDGSPLHF.